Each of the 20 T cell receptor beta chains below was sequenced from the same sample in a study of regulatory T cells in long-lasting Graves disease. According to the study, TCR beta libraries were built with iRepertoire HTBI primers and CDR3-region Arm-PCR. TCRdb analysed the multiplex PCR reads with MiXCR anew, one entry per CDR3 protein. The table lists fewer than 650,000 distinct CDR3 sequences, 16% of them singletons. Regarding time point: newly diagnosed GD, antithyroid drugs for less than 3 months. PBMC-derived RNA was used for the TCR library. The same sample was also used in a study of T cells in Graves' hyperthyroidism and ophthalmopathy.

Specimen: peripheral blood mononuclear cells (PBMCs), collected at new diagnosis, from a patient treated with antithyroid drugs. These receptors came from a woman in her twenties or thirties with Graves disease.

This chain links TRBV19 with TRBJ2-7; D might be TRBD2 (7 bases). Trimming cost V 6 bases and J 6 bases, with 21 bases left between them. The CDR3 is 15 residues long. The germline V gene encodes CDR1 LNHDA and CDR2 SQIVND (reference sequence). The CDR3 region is CASRPGGNRGSEQYF. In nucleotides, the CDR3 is TGTGCCAGTAGGCCGGGGGGCAACCGAGGGAGCGAGCAGTACTTC.

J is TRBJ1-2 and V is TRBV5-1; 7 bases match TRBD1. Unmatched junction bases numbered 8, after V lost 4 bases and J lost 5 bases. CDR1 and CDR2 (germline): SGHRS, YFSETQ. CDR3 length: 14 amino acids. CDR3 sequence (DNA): TGCGCCAGCAGCACAACAGGGGTCGAGTATGGCTACACCTTC. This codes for CASSTTGVEYGYTF.

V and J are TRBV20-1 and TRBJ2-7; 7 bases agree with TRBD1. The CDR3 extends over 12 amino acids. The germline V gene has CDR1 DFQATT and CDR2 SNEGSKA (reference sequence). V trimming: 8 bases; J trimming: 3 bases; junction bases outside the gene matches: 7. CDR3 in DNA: TGCAGTACCCGGGACAGAAACTACGAGCAGTACTTC. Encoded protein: CSTRDRNYEQYF.

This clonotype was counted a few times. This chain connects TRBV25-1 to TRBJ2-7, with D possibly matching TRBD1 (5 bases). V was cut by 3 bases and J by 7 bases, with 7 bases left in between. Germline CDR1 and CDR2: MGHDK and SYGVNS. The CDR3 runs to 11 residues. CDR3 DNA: TGTGCCAGCAGTGAGGGGCCAGAGCAGTACTTC. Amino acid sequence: CASSEGPEQYF.

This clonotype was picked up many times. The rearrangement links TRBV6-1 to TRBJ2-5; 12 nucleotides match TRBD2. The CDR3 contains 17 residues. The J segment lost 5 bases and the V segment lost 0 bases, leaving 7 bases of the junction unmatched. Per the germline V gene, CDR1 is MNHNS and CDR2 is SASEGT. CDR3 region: CASSEAKLAGGWETQYF. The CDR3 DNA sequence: TGTGCCAGCAGTGAAGCTAAACTAGCGGGAGGTTGGGAGACCCAGTACTTC.

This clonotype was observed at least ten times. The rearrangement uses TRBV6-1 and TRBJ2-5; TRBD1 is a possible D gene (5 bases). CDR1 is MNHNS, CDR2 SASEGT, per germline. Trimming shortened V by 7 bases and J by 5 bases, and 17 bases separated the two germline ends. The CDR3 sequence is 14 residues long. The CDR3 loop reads CASNRKGIRETQYF. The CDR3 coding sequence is TGTGCCAGCAACCGAAAGGGGATTCGGGAGACCCAGTACTTC.

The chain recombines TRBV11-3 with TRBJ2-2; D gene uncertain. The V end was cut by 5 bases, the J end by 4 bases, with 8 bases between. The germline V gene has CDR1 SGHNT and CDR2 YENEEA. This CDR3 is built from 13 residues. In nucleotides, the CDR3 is TGTGCCAGCAGCATTATGGGCACCGGGGAGCTGTTTTTT. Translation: CASSIMGTGELFF.

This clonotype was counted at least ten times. The CDR3 DNA sequence: TGTGCCAGCAGTGAACTTCCGGGACAGGGCTCCTACGAGCAGTACTTC. The encoded protein is CASSELPGQGSYEQYF. V and J are TRBV6-1 and TRBJ2-7; 9 bases align to TRBD1. V lost 2 bases, J lost 0 bases, and 5 bases stayed unmatched. CDR1 and CDR2 (germline): MNHNS, SASEGT. This CDR3 has 16 residues.

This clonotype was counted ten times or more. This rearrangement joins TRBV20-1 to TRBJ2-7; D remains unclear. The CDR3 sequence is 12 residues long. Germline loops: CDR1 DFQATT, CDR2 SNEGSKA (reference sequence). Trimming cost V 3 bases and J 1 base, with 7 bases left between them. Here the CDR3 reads CSARKTSYEQYF. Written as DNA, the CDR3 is TGCAGTGCTAGGAAAACGTCCTACGAGCAGTACTTC.

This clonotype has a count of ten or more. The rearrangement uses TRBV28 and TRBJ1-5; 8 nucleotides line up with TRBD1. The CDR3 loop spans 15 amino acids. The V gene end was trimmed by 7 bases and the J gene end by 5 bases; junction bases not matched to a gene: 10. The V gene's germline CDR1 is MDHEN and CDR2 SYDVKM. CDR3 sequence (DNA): TGTGCCAGCACCCCTGACAGGGGACTAGATCAGCCCCAGCATTTT. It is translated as CASTPDRGLDQPQHF.

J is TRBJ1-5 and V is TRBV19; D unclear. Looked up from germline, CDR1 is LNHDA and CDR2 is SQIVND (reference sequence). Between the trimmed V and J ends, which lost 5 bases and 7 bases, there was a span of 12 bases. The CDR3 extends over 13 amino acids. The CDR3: CASSSRVRQPQHF. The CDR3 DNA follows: TGTGCCAGTAGTTCCCGGGTCCGGCAGCCCCAGCATTTT.

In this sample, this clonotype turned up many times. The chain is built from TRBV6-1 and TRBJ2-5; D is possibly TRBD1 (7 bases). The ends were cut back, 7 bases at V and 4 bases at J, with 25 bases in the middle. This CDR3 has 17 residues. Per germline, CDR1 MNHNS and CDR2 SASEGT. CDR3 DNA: TGTGCCAGCAAGGGGAGGCGAGGGGGCGCCTTGGGAGAGACCCAGTACTTC. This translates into CASKGRRGGALGETQYF.

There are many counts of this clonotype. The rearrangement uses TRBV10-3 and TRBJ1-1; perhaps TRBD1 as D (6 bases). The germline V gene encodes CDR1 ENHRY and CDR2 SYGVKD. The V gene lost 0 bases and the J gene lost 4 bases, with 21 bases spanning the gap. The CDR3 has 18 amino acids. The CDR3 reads CAISESYIRGGDRTEAFF. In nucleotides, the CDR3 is TGTGCCATCAGTGAGTCGTACATACGGGGGGGCGATCGCACTGAAGCTTTCTTT.

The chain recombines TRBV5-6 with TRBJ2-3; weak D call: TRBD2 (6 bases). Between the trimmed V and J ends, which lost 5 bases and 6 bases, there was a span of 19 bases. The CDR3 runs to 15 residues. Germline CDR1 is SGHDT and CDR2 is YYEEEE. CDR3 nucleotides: TGTGCCAGCAGTCCCGTGGGGAGGCTAGCTGATACGCAGTATTTT. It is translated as CASSPVGRLADTQYF.

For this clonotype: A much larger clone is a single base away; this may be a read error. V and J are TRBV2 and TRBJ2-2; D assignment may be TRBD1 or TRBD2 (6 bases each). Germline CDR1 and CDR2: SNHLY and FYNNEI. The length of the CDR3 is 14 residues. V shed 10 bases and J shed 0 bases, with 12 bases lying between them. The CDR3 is CATRGAANTGELFF. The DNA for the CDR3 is TGTGCCACAAGGGGGGCAGCGAACACCGGGGAGCTGTTTTTT.

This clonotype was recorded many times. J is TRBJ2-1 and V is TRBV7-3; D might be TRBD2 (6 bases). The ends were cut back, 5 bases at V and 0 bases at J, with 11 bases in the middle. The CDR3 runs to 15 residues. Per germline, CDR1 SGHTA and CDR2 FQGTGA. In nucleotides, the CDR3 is TGTGCCAGCAGCCCGCTAGCGCTCTCCTACAATGAGCAGTTCTTC. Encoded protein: CASSPLALSYNEQFF.

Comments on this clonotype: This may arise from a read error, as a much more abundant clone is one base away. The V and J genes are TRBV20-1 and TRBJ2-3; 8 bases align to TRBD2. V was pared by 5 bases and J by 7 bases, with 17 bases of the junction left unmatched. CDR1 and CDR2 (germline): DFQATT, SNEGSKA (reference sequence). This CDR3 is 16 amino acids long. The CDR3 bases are TGCAGTGCTCCCCTTTTTCGCGGGAGGAAGGCATATACGCAGTATTTT. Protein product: CSAPLFRGRKAYTQYF.

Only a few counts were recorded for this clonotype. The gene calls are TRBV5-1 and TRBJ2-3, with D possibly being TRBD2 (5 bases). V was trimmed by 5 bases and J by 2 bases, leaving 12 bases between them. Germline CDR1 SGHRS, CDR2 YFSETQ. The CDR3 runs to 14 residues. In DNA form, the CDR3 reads TGCGCCAGCAGAACTAGTTTCAACACAGATACGCAGTATTTT. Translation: CASRTSFNTDTQYF.

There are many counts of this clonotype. CDR3 sequence (DNA): TGTGCCAGCAGGGGAGAGGGGGACAGGGCGTTCTACAATGAGCAGTTCTTC. This translates into CASRGEGDRAFYNEQFF. This sequence joins TRBV28 and TRBJ2-1; 9 nucleotides line up with TRBD1. The CDR3 has 17 residues. V lost 6 bases to trimming and J lost 3 bases; unmatched junction nucleotides: 12. In germline, CDR1 is MDHEN, CDR2 SYDVKM. Full variable domain (missing parts from reference TRBV28 and TRBJ2-1): DVKVTQSSRYLVKRTGEKVFLECVQDMDHENMFWYRQDPGLGLRLIYFSYDVKMKEKGDIPEGYSVSREKKERFSLILESASTNQTSMYLCASRGEGDRAFYNEQFFGPGTRLTVL.

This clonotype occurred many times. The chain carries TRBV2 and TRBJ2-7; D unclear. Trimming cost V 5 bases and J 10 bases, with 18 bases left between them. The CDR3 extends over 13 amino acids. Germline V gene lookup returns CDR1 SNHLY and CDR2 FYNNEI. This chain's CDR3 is CASSYAEVQRQYF. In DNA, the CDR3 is TGTGCCAGCAGTTACGCCGAGGTTCAGCGTCAGTACTTC.